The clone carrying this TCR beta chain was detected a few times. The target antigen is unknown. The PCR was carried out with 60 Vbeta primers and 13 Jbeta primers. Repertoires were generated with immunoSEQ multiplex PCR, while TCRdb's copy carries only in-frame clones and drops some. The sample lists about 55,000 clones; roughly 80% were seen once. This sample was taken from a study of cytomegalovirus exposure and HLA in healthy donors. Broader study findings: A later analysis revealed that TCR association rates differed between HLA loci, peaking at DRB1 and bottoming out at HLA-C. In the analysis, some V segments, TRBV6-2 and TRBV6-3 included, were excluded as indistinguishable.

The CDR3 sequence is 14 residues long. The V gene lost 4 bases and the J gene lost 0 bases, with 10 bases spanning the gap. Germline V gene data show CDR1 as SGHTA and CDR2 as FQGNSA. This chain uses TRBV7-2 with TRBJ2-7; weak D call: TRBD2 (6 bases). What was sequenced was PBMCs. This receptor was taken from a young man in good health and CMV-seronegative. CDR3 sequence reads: CASSSGTVSYEQYF. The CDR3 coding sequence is TGTGCCAGCAGCTCCGGGACTGTCTCCTACGAGCAGTACTTC.